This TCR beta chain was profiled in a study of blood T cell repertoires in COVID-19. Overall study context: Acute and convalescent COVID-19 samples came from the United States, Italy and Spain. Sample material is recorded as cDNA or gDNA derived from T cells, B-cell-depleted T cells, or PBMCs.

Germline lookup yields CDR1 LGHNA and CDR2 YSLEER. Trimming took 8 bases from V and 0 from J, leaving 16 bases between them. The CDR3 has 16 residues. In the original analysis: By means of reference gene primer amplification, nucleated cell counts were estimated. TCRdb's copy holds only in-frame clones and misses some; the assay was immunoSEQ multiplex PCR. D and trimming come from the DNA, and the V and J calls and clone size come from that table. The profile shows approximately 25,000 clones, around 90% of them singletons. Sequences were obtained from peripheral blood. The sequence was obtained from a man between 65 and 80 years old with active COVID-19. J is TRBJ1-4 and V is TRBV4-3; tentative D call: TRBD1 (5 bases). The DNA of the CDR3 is TGCGCCAGCTCTCCCGGCGGGGGTACAACTAATGAAAAACTGTTTTTT. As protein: CASSPGGGTTNEKLFF.